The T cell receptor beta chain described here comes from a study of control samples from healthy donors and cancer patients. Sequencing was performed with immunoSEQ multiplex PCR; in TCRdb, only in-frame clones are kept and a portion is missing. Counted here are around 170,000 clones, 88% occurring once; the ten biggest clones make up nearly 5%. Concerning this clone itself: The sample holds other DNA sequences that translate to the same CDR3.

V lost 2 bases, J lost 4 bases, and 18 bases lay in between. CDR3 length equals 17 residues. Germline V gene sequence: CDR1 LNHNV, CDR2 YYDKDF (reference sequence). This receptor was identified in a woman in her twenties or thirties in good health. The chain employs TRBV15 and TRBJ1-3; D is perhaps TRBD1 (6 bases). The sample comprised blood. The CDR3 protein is CATSRSLRDILGNTIYF. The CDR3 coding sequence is TGTGCCACCAGCAGATCGCTACGGGACATCCTGGGAAACACCATATATTTT.